Following are 17 T cell receptor beta chains from one sample sequenced in a study of shared clonotypes between healthy human individuals. Clones were sequenced by immunoSEQ multiplex PCR, and TCRdb holds only the in-frame ones, with some missing. In the table there are a few million clones, under 95% of which are singletons. The sequencing input was naive CD4+ T cells from PBMCs. Subset: CD45RA+ positively selected. The receptor source for this set is a man between 18 and 29 years old in good health. Some clones in this sample may be carry-over from other donors' samples.

This clone was seen a single time. This chain uses TRBV30 with TRBJ2-7; 10 bases align to TRBD1. The germline V gene encodes CDR1 GTSNPN and CDR2 SVGIG (reference sequence). The CDR3 totals 14 residues. The ends lost 2 bases at V and 4 bases at J; junction bases unmatched: 5. CDR3 in DNA: TGTGCCTGGAGTCGGGACAGGGGTTTATACGAGCAGTACTTC. Encoded protein: CAWSRDRGLYEQYF.

The rearrangement uses TRBV30 and TRBJ1-5, with D possibly TRBD1 on 6 matching bases. V was cut by 5 bases and J by 6 bases, with 14 bases left in between. The V gene's germline CDR1 is GTSNPN and CDR2 SVGIG (reference sequence). This CDR3 contains 13 residues. The CDR3 nucleotides are TGTGCCTGGTCAGACGGGACAACTCAGCCCCAGCATTTT. Amino acid sequence: CAWSDGTTQPQHF.

The chain uses TRBV15 and TRBJ1-5; no clear D gene. Germline-derived CDR1 and CDR2 are LNHNV and YYDKDF (reference sequence). V was cut by 1 base and J by 3 bases, with 10 bases left in between. The CDR3 runs 15 residues. CDR3: CATSRVPTLNQPQHF. The DNA of the CDR3 is TGTGCCACCAGCAGAGTTCCGACCCTCAATCAGCCCCAGCATTTT.

Details on this clone: Mismatch with germline at one junction end may stem from a read error. The chain links TRBV5-4 to TRBJ2-3; 8 bases are a match to TRBD1. The CDR3 consists of 9 residues. The germline gives CDR1 SGHNT, CDR2 YYREEE (reference sequence). CDR3 sequence (DNA): TGTGCCAGCGGGACAGGTTGGGATTTT. The encoded protein is CASGTGWDF.

With respect to this clone: The same CDR3 is also encoded by other DNA sequences in this sample. This chain connects TRBV5-1 to TRBJ1-1, with D tentatively TRBD1 (5 bases). The CDR3 spans 14 residues. The germline V gene has CDR1 SGHRS and CDR2 YFSETQ. V was clipped by 2 bases and J by 1 base, with 9 bases between them. CDR3 sequence: CASSFDGQNTEAFF. DNA of the CDR3: TGCGCCAGCAGCTTCGACGGACAGAACACTGAAGCTTTCTTT.

This chain links TRBV18 with TRBJ2-5; D remains ambiguous. The ends were cut back, 1 base at V and 1 base at J, with 10 bases in the middle. This CDR3 has 15 amino acids. Germline loops: CDR1 KGHSH, CDR2 LQKENI. CDR3 nucleotide sequence: TGTGCCAGCTCACCACTAGTAGTGCCCCAAGAGACCCAGTACTTC. Protein product: CASSPLVVPQETQYF. The variable domain in full, with the rest retrieved from reference TRBV18 and TRBJ2-5, is NAGVMQNPRHLVRRRGQEARLRCSPMKGHSHVYWYRQLPEEGLKFMVYLQKENIIDESGMPKERFSAEFPKEGPSILRIQQVVRGDSAAYFCASSPLVVPQETQYFGPGTRLLVL.

This chain joins TRBV19 and TRBJ2-6; D may be TRBD1 (6 bases). Germline values: CDR1 LNHDA, CDR2 SQIVND (reference sequence). V dropped 7 bases and J dropped 1 base, with 23 bases sitting between them. CDR3 length equals 19 residues. The CDR3 nucleotides are TGTGCCAGTAATGCAGGGGCACCCCGGTTAAGATCTGGGGCCAACGTCCTGACTTTC. This codes for CASNAGAPRLRSGANVLTF.

This clone appeared a single time. The chain carries TRBV7-2 and TRBJ2-7; tentative D call: TRBD2 (6 bases). The germline V gene encodes CDR1 SGHTA and CDR2 FQGNSA. V lost 5 bases, J lost 6 bases, and 23 bases lay in between. The CDR3 covers 16 residues. The CDR3: CASSPLGSLQPSEQYF. The CDR3 bases are TGTGCCAGCAGCCCCCTCGGGAGCCTCCAACCTTCCGAGCAGTACTTC.

As DNA, the CDR3 is TGCGCCAGCAGCCAATGGACTAGCGGGACGTCCTACAATGAGCAGTTCTTC. It yields the protein CASSQWTSGTSYNEQFF. This chain links TRBV4-1 with TRBJ2-1, with TRBD2 identical over 12 bases. Germline V gives CDR1 MGHRA, CDR2 YSYEKL. The V gene end was trimmed by 2 bases and the J gene end by 1 base; junction bases not matched to a gene: 3. The CDR3 length is 17 residues.

This sequence joins TRBV4-1 and TRBJ1-4, with 10 nucleotides matching TRBD1. The germline gives CDR1 MGHRA, CDR2 YSYEKL. This CDR3 is built from 14 residues. The trim removed 4 bases at V and 7 bases at J, leaving 3 bases unmatched. The CDR3 nucleotides read TGCGCCAGCAGCCCCCGGGACAGGGGTGAAAAACTGTTTTTT. Translated, it gives CASSPRDRGEKLFF.

V gene TRBV28 combines with J gene TRBJ2-7, with TRBD2 as a possible D gene (6 bases). The CDR3 extends over 14 amino acids. In germline, CDR1 is MDHEN, CDR2 SYDVKM. The V end was cut by 10 bases, the J end by 7 bases, with 23 bases between. The CDR3, as DNA: TGTGCCACCGAGCAGGGATTTGGGAGGCTGGAGCAGTACTTC. Translating gives CATEQGFGRLEQYF.

V usage is TRBV28 and J usage is TRBJ1-2; D is possibly TRBD1 (5 bases). Germline assignment: CDR1 MDHEN and CDR2 SYDVKM. The length of the CDR3 is 14 residues. V lost 6 bases to trimming and J lost 8 bases, with 19 bases between them. The CDR3 DNA sequence: TGTGCCAGCAGCTCCGAACAGGTTTTGTTGGGCTACACCTTC. Its translation is CASSSEQVLLGYTF.

The chain combines TRBV5-8 with TRBJ2-7; D not resolved. The CDR3 is 13 amino acids. The germline V gene has CDR1 SGHTS and CDR2 YDEGEE. Trimming cost V 4 bases and J 3 bases, with 11 bases left between them. The CDR3 is CASSPRQIYEQYF. The CDR3 DNA sequence: TGTGCCAGCAGCCCCAGGCAGATCTACGAGCAGTACTTC. The full variable domain, completed using reference TRBV5-8 and TRBJ2-7, is EAGVTQSPTHLIKTRGQQATLRCSPISGHTSVYWYQQALGLGLQFLLWYDEGEERNRGNFPPRFSGRQFPNYSSELNVNALELEDSALYLCASSPRQIYEQYFGPGTRLTVT.

As concerns this clone: Other DNA sequences in the sample encode the same CDR3. The gene calls are TRBV28 and TRBJ2-3; unclear D gene. Germline loops: CDR1 MDHEN, CDR2 SYDVKM. V gave up 6 bases and J gave up 6 bases, with 7 bases separating them. This CDR3 has 11 amino acids. The CDR3 here is CASSLGDTQYF. CDR3 in DNA: TGTGCCAGCAGCCTCGGGGATACGCAGTATTTT. The full variable domain, with the rest looked up from reference TRBV28 and TRBJ2-3, is DVKVTQSSRYLVKRTGEKVFLECVQDMDHENMFWYRQDPGLGLRLIYFSYDVKMKEKGDIPEGYSVSREKKERFSLILESASTNQTSMYLCASSLGDTQYFGPGTRLTVL.

V gene TRBV5-1 combines with J gene TRBJ2-1; 15 nucleotides agree with TRBD2. The CDR3 spans 21 residues. Losses at the gene ends were 4 bases for V and 2 bases for J; bases not matched to a gene: 16. CDR1 and CDR2 (germline): SGHRS, YFSETQ. In DNA form, the CDR3 reads TGCGCCAGCAGCAAAGGCCAGGGACTAGCGGGAGGAACTGGAGCCTACAATGAGCAGTTCTTC. Protein sequence: CASSKGQGLAGGTGAYNEQFF.

The CDR3 DNA follows: TGTGCCAGCAGTTTAGTGGGGTTGTTAGATACGCAGTATTTT. Its protein product is CASSLVGLLDTQYF. The V gene is TRBV28, the J gene TRBJ2-3, with D unresolved. V was trimmed by 2 bases and J by 5 bases, leaving 11 bases between them. The length of the CDR3 is 14 residues. Per the germline V gene, CDR1 is MDHEN and CDR2 is SYDVKM.

This chain joins TRBV5-4 and TRBJ2-1; possibly TRBD1 or TRBD2 for D (5 bases each). V gave up 4 bases and J gave up 5 bases, with 16 bases separating them. The germline V gene encodes CDR1 SGHNT and CDR2 YYREEE (reference sequence). The CDR3 extends over 15 amino acids. DNA for the CDR3: TGTGCCAGCAGCCCGGGGCCCCGGGTCAACAATGAGCAGTTCTTC. Protein product: CASSPGPRVNNEQFF.